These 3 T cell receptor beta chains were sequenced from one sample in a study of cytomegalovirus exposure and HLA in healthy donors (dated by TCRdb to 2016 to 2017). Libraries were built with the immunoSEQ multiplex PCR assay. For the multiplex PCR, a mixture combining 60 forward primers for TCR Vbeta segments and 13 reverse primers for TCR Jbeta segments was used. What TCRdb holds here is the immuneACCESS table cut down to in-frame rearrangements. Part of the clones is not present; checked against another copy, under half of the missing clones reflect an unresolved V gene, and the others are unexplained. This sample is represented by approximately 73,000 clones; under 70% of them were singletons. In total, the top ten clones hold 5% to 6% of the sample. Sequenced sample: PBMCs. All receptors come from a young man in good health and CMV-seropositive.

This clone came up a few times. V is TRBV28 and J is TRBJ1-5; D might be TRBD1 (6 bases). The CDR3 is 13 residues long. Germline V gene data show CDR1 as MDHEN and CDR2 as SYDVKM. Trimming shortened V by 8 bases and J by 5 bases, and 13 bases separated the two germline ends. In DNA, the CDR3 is TGTGCCAGCCGTGGACAGTCCTATCAGCCCCAGCATTTT. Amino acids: CASRGQSYQPQHF.

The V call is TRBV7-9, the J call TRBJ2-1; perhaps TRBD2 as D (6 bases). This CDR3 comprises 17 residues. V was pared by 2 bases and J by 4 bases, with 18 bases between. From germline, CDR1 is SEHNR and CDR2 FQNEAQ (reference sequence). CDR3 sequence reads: CASSLYGQRAHYNEQFF. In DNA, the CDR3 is TGTGCCAGCAGCTTATACGGCCAGCGGGCGCATTACAATGAGCAGTTCTTC.

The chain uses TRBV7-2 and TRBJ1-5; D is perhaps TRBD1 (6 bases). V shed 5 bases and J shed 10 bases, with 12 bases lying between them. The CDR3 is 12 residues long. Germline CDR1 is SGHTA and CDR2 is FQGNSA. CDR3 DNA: TGTGCCAGCAGCCAAGCACAGGGTCCCCAGCATTTT. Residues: CASSQAQGPQHF.